This is a list of T cell receptor beta chains from one sample in a study of human T cells and chemical hapten exposure. Via MiXCR, TCRdb re-called the 5' RACE reads, giving one row per CDR3 protein. This sample yields 120,000 to 150,000 distinct CDR3 sequences, of which approximately 4% are seen a single time; roughly 1.4% belongs to the top ten. The receptors come from a female donor in good health. Both conserved end residues are part of each CDR3. Fields, in order: CDR3 protein, CDR3 DNA, J gene, D gene, clone size, V gene. D genes are given only for firm matches. Clone sizes are given selectively: once, few, many, or a class where the clone is expanded.

CDR3aa: CASSFSGGGGNNQPQHF; CDR3nt: TGTGCCAGCAGCTTTTCGGGCGGAGGGGGCAACAATCAGCCCCAGCATTTT; j_gene: TRBJ1-5; d_gene: TRBD1; abundance: NA; v_gene: TRBV7-2
CDR3aa: CASSLLLASDTQYF; CDR3nt: TGTGCCAGCAGCTTACTCCTAGCTTCAGATACGCAGTATTTT; j_gene: TRBJ2-3; d_gene: NA; abundance: NA; v_gene: TRBV11-2
CDR3aa: CASSSAGTAETQYF; CDR3nt: TGTGCCAGCAGCTCAGCCGGGACAGCAGAGACCCAGTACTTC; j_gene: TRBJ2-5; d_gene: TRBD1; abundance: many; v_gene: TRBV7-2
CDR3aa: CSASTGPEAFF; CDR3nt: TGCAGTGCTAGCACAGGACCTGAAGCTTTCTTT; j_gene: TRBJ1-1; d_gene: NA; abundance: many; v_gene: TRBV20-1
CDR3aa: CASSYSGQGGNTIYF; CDR3nt: TGTGCCAGCAGTTACTCTGGACAGGGAGGAAACACCATATATTTT; j_gene: TRBJ1-3; d_gene: TRBD1; abundance: many; v_gene: TRBV6-5
CDR3aa: CASSVAADRAEFNTGELFF; CDR3nt: TGTGCCAGCAGCGTAGCGGCGGACAGGGCCGAATTTAACACCGGGGAGCTGTTTTTT; j_gene: TRBJ2-2; d_gene: TRBD1; abundance: NA; v_gene: TRBV9
CDR3aa: CASSSGISGNTIYF; CDR3nt: TGTGCCAGCAGTTCCGGGATCTCTGGAAACACCATATATTTT; j_gene: TRBJ1-3; d_gene: NA; abundance: many; v_gene: TRBV12-3/TRBV12-4
CDR3aa: CSAEYRGRYGYTF; CDR3nt: TGCAGTGCTGAATACAGGGGACGCTATGGCTACACCTTC; j_gene: TRBJ1-2; d_gene: TRBD1; abundance: many; v_gene: TRBV20-1
CDR3aa: CASSLGPGRGEQYF; CDR3nt: TGTGCCAGCAGCTTAGGCCCCGGCAGGGGCGAGCAGTACTTC; j_gene: TRBJ2-7; d_gene: NA; abundance: many; v_gene: TRBV7-9
CDR3aa: CASSMVTGNTEAYF; CDR3nt: TGTGCCAGTAGTATGGTTACAGGGAACACTGAAGCTTACTTT; j_gene: TRBJ1-1; d_gene: NA; abundance: NA; v_gene: TRBV19